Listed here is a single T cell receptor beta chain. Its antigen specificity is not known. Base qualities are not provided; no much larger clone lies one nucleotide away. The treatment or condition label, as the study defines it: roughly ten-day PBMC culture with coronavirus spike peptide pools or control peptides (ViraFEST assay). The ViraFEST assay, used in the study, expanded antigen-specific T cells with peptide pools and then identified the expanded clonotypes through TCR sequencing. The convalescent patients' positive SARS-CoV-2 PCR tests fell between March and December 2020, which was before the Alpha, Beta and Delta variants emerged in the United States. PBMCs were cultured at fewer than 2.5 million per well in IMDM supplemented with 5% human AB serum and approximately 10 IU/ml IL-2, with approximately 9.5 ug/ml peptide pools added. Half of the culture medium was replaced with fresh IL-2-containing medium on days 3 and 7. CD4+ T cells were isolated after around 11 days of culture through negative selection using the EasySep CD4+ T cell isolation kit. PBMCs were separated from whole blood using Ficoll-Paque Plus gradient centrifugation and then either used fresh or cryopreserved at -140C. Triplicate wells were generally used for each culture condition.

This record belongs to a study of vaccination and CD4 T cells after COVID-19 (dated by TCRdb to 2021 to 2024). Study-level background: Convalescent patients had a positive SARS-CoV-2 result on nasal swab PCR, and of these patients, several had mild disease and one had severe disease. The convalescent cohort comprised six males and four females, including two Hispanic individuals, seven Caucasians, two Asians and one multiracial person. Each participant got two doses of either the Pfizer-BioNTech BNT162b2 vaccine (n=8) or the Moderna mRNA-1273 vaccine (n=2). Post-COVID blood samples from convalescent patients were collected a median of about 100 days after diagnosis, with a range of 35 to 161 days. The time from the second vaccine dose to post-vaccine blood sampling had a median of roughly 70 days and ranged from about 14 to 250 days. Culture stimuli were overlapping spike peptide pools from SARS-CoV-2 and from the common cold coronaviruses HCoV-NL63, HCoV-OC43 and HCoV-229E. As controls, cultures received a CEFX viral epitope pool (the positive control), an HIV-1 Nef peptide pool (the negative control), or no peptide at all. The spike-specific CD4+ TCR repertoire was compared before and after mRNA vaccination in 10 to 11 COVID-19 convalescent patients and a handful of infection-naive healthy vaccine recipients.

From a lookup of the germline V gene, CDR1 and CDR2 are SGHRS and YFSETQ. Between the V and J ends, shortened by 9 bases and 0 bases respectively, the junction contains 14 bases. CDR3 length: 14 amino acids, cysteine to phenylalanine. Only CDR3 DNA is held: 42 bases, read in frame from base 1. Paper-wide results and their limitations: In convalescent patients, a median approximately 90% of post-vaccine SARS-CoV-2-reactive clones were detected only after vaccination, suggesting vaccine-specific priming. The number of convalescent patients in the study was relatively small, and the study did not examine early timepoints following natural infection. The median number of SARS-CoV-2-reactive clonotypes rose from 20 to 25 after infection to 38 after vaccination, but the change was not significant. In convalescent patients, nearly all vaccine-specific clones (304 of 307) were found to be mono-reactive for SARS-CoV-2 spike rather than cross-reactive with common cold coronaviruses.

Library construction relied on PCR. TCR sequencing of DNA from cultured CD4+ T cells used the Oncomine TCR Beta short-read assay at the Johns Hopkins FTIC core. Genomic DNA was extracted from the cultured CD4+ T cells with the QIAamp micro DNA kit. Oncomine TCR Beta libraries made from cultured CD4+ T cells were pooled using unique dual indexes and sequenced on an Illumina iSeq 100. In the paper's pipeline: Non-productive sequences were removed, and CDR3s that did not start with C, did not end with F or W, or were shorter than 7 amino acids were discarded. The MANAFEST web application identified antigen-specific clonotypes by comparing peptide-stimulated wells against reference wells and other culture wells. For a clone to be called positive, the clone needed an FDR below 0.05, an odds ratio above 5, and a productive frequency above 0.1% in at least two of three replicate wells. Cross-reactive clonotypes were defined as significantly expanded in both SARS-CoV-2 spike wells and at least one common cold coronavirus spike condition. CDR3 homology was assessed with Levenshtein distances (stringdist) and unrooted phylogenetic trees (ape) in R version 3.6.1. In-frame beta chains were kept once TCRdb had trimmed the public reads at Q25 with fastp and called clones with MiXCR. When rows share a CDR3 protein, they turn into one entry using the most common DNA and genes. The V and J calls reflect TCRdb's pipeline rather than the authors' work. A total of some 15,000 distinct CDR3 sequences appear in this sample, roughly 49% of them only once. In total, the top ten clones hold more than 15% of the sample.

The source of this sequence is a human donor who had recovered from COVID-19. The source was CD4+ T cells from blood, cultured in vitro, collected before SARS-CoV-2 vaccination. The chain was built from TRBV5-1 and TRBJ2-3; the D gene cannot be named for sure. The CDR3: CAIRRNPSTDTQYF. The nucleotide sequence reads TGCGCCATCAGGCGGAACCCTAGCACAGATACGCAGTATTTT. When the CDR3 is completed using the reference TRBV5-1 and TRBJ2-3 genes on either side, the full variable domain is KAGVTQTPRYLIKTRGQQVTLSCSPISGHRSVSWYQQTPGQGLQFLFEYFSETQRNKGNFPGRFSGRQFSNSRSEMNVSTLELGDSALYLCAIRRNPSTDTQYFGPGTRLTVL.